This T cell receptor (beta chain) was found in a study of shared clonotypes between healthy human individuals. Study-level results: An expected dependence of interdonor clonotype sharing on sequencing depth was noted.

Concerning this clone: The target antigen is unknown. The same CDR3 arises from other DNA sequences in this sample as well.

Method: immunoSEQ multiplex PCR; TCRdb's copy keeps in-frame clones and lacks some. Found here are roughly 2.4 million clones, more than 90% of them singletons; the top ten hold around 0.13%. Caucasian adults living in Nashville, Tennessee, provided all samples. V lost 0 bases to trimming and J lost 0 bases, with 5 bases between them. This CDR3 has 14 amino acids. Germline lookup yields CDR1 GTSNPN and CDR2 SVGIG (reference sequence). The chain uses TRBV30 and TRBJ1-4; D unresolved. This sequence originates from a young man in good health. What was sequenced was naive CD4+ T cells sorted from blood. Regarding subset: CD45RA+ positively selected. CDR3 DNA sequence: TGTGCCTGGAGTGTACGGGCAACTAATGAAAAACTGTTTTTT. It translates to CAWSVRATNEKLFF.